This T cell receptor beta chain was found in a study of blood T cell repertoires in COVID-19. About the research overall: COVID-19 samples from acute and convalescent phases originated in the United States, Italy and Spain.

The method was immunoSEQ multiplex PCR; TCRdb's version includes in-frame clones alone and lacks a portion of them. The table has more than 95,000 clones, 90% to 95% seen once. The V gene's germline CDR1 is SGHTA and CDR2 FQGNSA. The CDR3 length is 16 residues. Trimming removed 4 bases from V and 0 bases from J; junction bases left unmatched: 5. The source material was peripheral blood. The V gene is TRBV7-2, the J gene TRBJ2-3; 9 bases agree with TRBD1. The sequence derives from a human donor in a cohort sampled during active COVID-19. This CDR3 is CASSSGTGPSTDTQYF. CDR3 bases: TGTGCCAGCAGCTCCGGGACAGGGCCCAGCACAGATACGCAGTATTTT.